Presented here are 22 T cell receptor beta chains from one specimen sequenced in a study of T cells in tuberculosis. Clones were sequenced by immunoSEQ multiplex PCR, and TCRdb holds only the in-frame ones, with some missing. The table includes roughly 7,100 clones, approximately 95% detected once. Sequencing was done on a sample of PBMCs. The receptors were gathered from an adult with tuberculosis.

The rearrangement joins TRBV10-1 to TRBJ2-1; 8 positions match TRBD2. The CDR3 loop spans 16 amino acids. Trimming cost V 2 bases and J 7 bases; bases outside gene matches: 10. Germline lookup yields CDR1 WNHNN and CDR2 SYGVQD (reference sequence). CDR3 protein: CASSERPGLGRNEQFF. The CDR3 DNA sequence: TGCGCCAGCAGTGAGCGACCGGGACTAGGGCGAAATGAGCAGTTCTTC.

This chain links TRBV5-1 with TRBJ2-3; 14 bases line up with TRBD2. Losses at the gene ends were 4 bases for V and 8 bases for J; bases not matched to a gene: 12. CDR1 SGHRS and CDR2 YFSETQ come from the germline V gene. CDR3 length: 17 residues. The CDR3 DNA reads as TGCGCCAGCAGCCCCCGACTAGCGGGGGGGACAACGGCTACGCAGTATTTT. Translated: CASSPRLAGGTTATQYF.

The chain combines TRBV7-9 with TRBJ2-3; TRBD2 matches at 8 bases. Germline loops: CDR1 SEHNR, CDR2 FQNEAQ (reference sequence). The CDR3 is 14 amino acids. Losses at the gene ends were 5 bases for V and 4 bases for J; bases not matched to a gene: 5. The CDR3 nucleotides read TGTGCCAGCAGCCATAGCGGGACTGCAGATACGCAGTATTTT. This codes for CASSHSGTADTQYF. Full variable domain (missing parts from reference TRBV7-9 and TRBJ2-3): DTGVSQNPRHKITKRGQNVTFRCDPISEHNRLYWYRQTLGQGPEFLTYFQNEAQLEKSRLLSDRFSAERPKGSFSTLEIQRTEQGDSAMYLCASSHSGTADTQYFGPGTRLTVL.

This clone appeared once. This chain links TRBV9 with TRBJ1-2, with 10 nucleotides matching TRBD1. The CDR3 consists of 17 residues. The junction had 7 bases not matched to a gene; V was cut back by 2 bases and J by 0 bases. Germline assignment: CDR1 SGDLS and CDR2 YYNGEE. For the CDR3, the DNA is TGTGCCAGCAGCGTCTCCGGGACAGGGGCCCCTAACTATGGCTACACCTTC. Translated: CASSVSGTGAPNYGYTF.

V gene TRBV4-1 combines with J gene TRBJ1-4; 12 nucleotides match TRBD1. The CDR3 loop spans 20 amino acids. Looked up from germline, CDR1 is MGHRA and CDR2 is YSYEKL. V was clipped by 4 bases and J by 1 base; unmatched bases: 13. CDR3 protein: CASSRDLSGTGGGTNEKLFF. The CDR3 nucleotides read TGCGCCAGCAGCCGAGACCTATCCGGGACAGGGGGCGGAACTAATGAAAAACTGTTTTTT.

The rearrangement uses TRBV6-5 and TRBJ2-4, with 7 nucleotides matching TRBD1. With 4 bases clipped from V and 4 bases from J, the junction kept 4 bases outside the gene matches. Germline V gene lookup returns CDR1 MNHEY and CDR2 SVGAGI. The CDR3 is made up of 14 amino acids. The CDR3 bases are TGTGCCAGCAGTTTCGGACAGGAGAAAAACATTCAGTACTTC. Its protein product is CASSFGQEKNIQYF.

This clone was counted once. The chain has TRBV5-1 and TRBJ1-2; D is unclear. Germline CDR1 reads SGHRS; CDR2 reads YFSETQ. The CDR3 has 13 residues. The V end was cut by 0 bases, the J end by 4 bases, with 7 bases between. The CDR3 here is CASSLGQVYGYTF. The CDR3 nucleotides are TGCGCCAGCAGCTTGGGGCAGGTCTATGGCTACACCTTC. Variable domain in full (rest from reference TRBV5-1 and TRBJ1-2): KAGVTQTPRYLIKTRGQQVTLSCSPISGHRSVSWYQQTPGQGLQFLFEYFSETQRNKGNFPGRFSGRQFSNSRSEMNVSTLELGDSALYLCASSLGQVYGYTFGSGTRLTVV.

The chain joins TRBV7-2 to TRBJ2-1; unclear D gene. The V end lost 5 bases, the J end lost 0 bases, and 11 bases lay between the germline ends. CDR1 and CDR2 from the germline V gene are SGHTA and FQGNSA. The CDR3 extends over 15 amino acids. Here the CDR3 reads CASSPSFNSYNEQFF. As DNA, the CDR3 is TGTGCCAGCAGCCCTTCTTTTAACTCCTACAATGAGCAGTTCTTC.

The chain recombines TRBV2 with TRBJ2-5, with a possible D match to TRBD1 (5 bases). V was trimmed by 4 bases and J by 5 bases, leaving 14 bases between them. Germline CDR1 and CDR2: SNHLY and FYNNEI. This CDR3 has 14 residues. In DNA, the CDR3 is TGTGCCAGCAGTGCAGGGATCTCTCGGGAGACCCAGTACTTC. This sequence encodes CASSAGISRETQYF. Full variable domain (rest looked up from reference TRBV2 and TRBJ2-5): EPEVTQTPSHQVTQMGQEVILRCVPISNHLYFYWYRQILGQKVEFLVSFYNNEISEKSEIFDDQFSVERPDGSNFTLKIRSTKLEDSAMYFCASSAGISRETQYFGPGTRLLVL.

This chain uses TRBV14 with TRBJ1-2; perhaps TRBD1 as D (5 bases). The germline V gene encodes CDR1 SGHDN and CDR2 FVKESK. The CDR3 consists of 16 residues. V was clipped by 4 bases and J by 0 bases, with 15 bases between them. DNA of the CDR3: TGTGCCAGCAGCCCCTTGGGCCAGGGCCCTAACTATGGCTACACCTTC. Translating it yields CASSPLGQGPNYGYTF.

The rearrangement uses TRBV19 and TRBJ1-1, with a weak D call TRBD1 (5 bases). The germline V gene has CDR1 LNHDA and CDR2 SQIVND (reference sequence). CDR3 length equals 11 residues. V gave up 8 bases and J gave up 5 bases, with 9 bases separating them. The CDR3 here is CASARATEAFF. The DNA for the CDR3 is TGTGCCAGTGCCAGGGCGACTGAAGCTTTCTTT.

The chain is built from TRBV6-5 and TRBJ2-1; D might be TRBD1 (5 bases). CDR1 is MNHEY, CDR2 SVGAGI, per germline. Between the trimmed V and J ends, which lost 7 bases and 4 bases, there was a span of 8 bases. CDR3 size: 12 residues. CDR3 in DNA: TGTGCCAGCAATGACAGATACAATGAGCAGTTCTTC. Translated: CASNDRYNEQFF.

The chain is built from TRBV19 and TRBJ2-5, with 9 bases matching TRBD1. Trimming took 6 bases from V and 5 from J; bases not matched to a gene: 7. The CDR3 extends over 14 amino acids. Looked up from germline, CDR1 is LNHDA and CDR2 is SQIVND (reference sequence). The CDR3 DNA sequence: TGTGCCAGTAGCCGAAACAGGGGGCGGGAGACCCAGTACTTC. This sequence encodes CASSRNRGRETQYF. Variable domain in full (rest from reference TRBV19 and TRBJ2-5): DGGITQSPKYLFRKEGQNVTLSCEQNLNHDAMYWYRQDPGQGLRLIYYSQIVNDFQKGDIAEGYSVSREKKESFPLTVTSAQKNPTAFYLCASSRNRGRETQYFGPGTRLLVL.

This chain connects TRBV27 to TRBJ1-2; 9 bases map to TRBD1. Germline trimming cut 8 bases from V and 5 bases from J; bases unmatched to any gene: 6. This CDR3 is built from 13 residues. Per germline, CDR1 MNHEY and CDR2 SMNVEV (reference sequence). The CDR3 is CASGEQGAYGYTF. CDR3 nucleotide sequence: TGTGCCAGCGGGGAACAGGGGGCATATGGCTACACCTTC.

V usage is TRBV5-1 and J usage is TRBJ2-7; possible D gene TRBD1, 5 bases. The V end lost 4 bases, the J end lost 1 base, and 18 bases lay between the germline ends. The length of the CDR3 is 16 residues. CDR1 and CDR2 (germline): SGHRS, YFSETQ. CDR3 DNA: TGCGCCAGCAGCGTCAACCCAGGGTTTGCATCCTACGAGCAGTACTTC. Translated, it gives CASSVNPGFASYEQYF. Complete variable domain (other parts from reference TRBV5-1 and TRBJ2-7): KAGVTQTPRYLIKTRGQQVTLSCSPISGHRSVSWYQQTPGQGLQFLFEYFSETQRNKGNFPGRFSGRQFSNSRSEMNVSTLELGDSALYLCASSVNPGFASYEQYFGPGTRLTVT.

This clone was seen only a few times. This chain links TRBV30 with TRBJ1-1; D call uncertain. With 5 bases removed from V and 11 bases from J, the gap between germline ends came to 15 bases. The CDR3 length is 11 residues. Germline CDR1 reads GTSNPN; CDR2 reads SVGIG (reference sequence). In DNA form, the CDR3 reads TGTGCCTGGGATTATCGGCGAGGTGCTTTCTTT. Translated, it gives CAWDYRRGAFF.

The genes are TRBV23-1 and TRBJ1-2; D is possibly TRBD1 (5 bases). TRBV23-1 is labeled an ORF, and its function is uncertain. The V and J ends lost 3 bases and 2 bases respectively, with 13 bases between them. The CDR3 totals 15 residues. This CDR3 reads CASSHQRRQNYGYTF. CDR3 DNA: TGCGCCAGCAGTCACCAGCGACGACAGAACTATGGCTACACCTTC.

V is TRBV5-1 and J is TRBJ1-2; the match to TRBD1 covers 9 bases. Unmatched junction bases numbered 10, after V lost 4 bases and J lost 6 bases. The germline V gene encodes CDR1 SGHRS and CDR2 YFSETQ. The CDR3 is 15 amino acids. In DNA, the CDR3 is TGCGCCAGCAGCCCATTAACTACAGGGGGCGATGGCTACACCTTC. Protein sequence: CASSPLTTGGDGYTF.

The rearrangement joins TRBV27 to TRBJ2-7; weak D call: TRBD1 (6 bases). Per germline, CDR1 MNHEY and CDR2 SMNVEV (reference sequence). V was shortened by 3 bases and J by 4 bases, with 10 bases between the two germline ends. The CDR3 consists of 13 residues. The CDR3 sequence is CASSLDRGYEQYF. The DNA for the CDR3 is TGTGCCAGCAGTTTGGACAGAGGGTACGAGCAGTACTTC.

This chain connects TRBV7-6 to TRBJ1-3; D perhaps matches TRBD1 (5 bases). V was trimmed by 6 bases and J by 0 bases, leaving 21 bases between them. CDR3 size: 18 residues. Germline V gene data show CDR1 as SGHVS and CDR2 as FNYEAQ. CDR3 protein: CASSSSGFRGSSGNTIYF. CDR3 nucleotides: TGTGCCAGCAGTTCGTCAGGGTTTAGGGGCTCCTCTGGAAACACCATATATTTT. The entire variable domain, with the rest obtained from reference TRBV7-6 and TRBJ1-3, is as follows: GAGVSQSPRYKVTKRGQDVALRCDPISGHVSLYWYRQALGQGPEFLTYFNYEAQQDKSGLPNDRFSAERPEGSISTLTIQRTEQRDSAMYRCASSSSGFRGSSGNTIYFGEGSWLTVV.

V usage is TRBV5-1 and J usage is TRBJ2-3, with 7 bases lining up with TRBD1. The CDR3 runs to 12 residues. Per the germline V gene, CDR1 is SGHRS and CDR2 is YFSETQ. The V gene end was trimmed by 4 bases and the J gene end by 15 bases; junction bases not matched to a gene: 11. The CDR3 DNA is TGCGCCAGCAGCGGGACGGGTAGGGGGCACTATTTT. This sequence encodes CASSGTGRGHYF.

V gene TRBV5-5 combines with J gene TRBJ2-3; D is possibly TRBD2 (5 bases). This CDR3 has 15 amino acids. The germline V and J ends were trimmed by 0 bases and 10 bases, with 18 bases remaining between them. Looked up from germline, CDR1 is SGHKS and CDR2 is YYEKEE (reference sequence). CDR3 in DNA: TGTGCCAGCAGCTTGGCCGTTTCTAGCTACCAAGCGCAGTATTTT. The encoded protein is CASSLAVSSYQAQYF.